The rows below give T cell receptor beta chains drawn from one sample of a study of control samples from healthy donors and cancer patients. Here immunoSEQ multiplex PCR was the method, and the copy in TCRdb shows in-frame clones only, minus some. The table records approximately 50,000 clones, over 85% of them present only once. Sequencing input: blood. The receptors derive from a man aged 25 to 45 in good health. Both conserved end residues are part of each CDR3. The D gene is left open where the match is weak. Size values are once, few and many counts, or a class for expanded clones, and some rows have none.

TRBV10-1,TRBJ2-3,.,.,CASSEGGTDTQYF,TGCGCCAGCAGTGAGGGGGGGACAGATACGCAGTATTTT
TRBV2,TRBJ1-1,.,.,CAGGVTEAFF,TGTGCCGGAGGGGTTACTGAAGCTTTCTTT
TRBV10-2,TRBJ2-2,TRBD2,.,CASKGRASGELFF,TGCGCCAGCAAAGGGAGGGCCTCCGGGGAGCTGTTTTTT
TRBV6-1,TRBJ2-3,.,.,CASSESALSTDTQYF,TGTGCCAGCAGTGAATCGGCACTCAGCACAGATACGCAGTATTTT
TRBV19,TRBJ1-5,TRBD1,.,CASSSGTGGINQPQHF,TGTGCCAGTAGTTCCGGGACAGGGGGGATCAATCAGCCCCAGCATTTT
TRBV27,TRBJ2-1,TRBD2,.,CASRLAGPYNEQFF,TGTGCCAGCAGACTAGCGGGCCCCTACAATGAGCAGTTCTTC
TRBV5-4,TRBJ2-1,TRBD2,.,CASSPGGGGNEQFF,TGTGCCAGCAGCCCCGGGGGGGGAGGGAATGAGCAGTTCTTC
TRBV12-5,TRBJ2-5,.,.,CASAIGEETQYF,TGTGCTAGTGCTATCGGGGAGGAGACCCAGTACTTC
TRBV7-2,TRBJ1-4,TRBD1,.,CASSLGQPATNEKLFF,TGTGCCAGCAGCTTGGGACAGCCCGCAACTAATGAAAAACTGTTTTTT
TRBV9,TRBJ1-5,.,.,CASSDGAGDQPQHF,TGTGCCAGCAGCGATGGGGCAGGGGACCAGCCCCAGCATTTT
TRBV5-1,TRBJ1-2,.,.,CASSLVGTSNYGYTF,TGCGCCAGCAGCTTGGTGGGAACCTCTAACTATGGCTACACCTTC
TRBV28,TRBJ1-2,.,.,CASSPNYGYTF,TGTGCCAGCAGCCCGAACTATGGCTACACCTTC
TRBV4-2,TRBJ2-3,.,.,CASSQPGTSTDTQYF,TGTGCCAGCAGCCAACCCGGGACTAGCACAGATACGCAGTATTTT
TRBV29-1,TRBJ1-2,.,.,CSTGGYTF,TGCAGCACCGGGGGCTACACCTTC
TRBV5-1,TRBJ2-7,.,.,CASSETAVTEQYF,TGCGCCAGCAGCGAGACGGCTGTTACGGAGCAGTACTTC
TRBV25-1,TRBJ2-5,TRBD1,.,CASSLPGTGGRETQYF,TGTGCCAGCAGCCTACCCGGGACAGGGGGCAGAGAGACCCAGTACTTC
TRBV30,TRBJ2-1,.,.,CAWRTQGTNEQFF,TGTGCCTGGAGAACCCAGGGAACCAATGAGCAGTTCTTC
TRBV7-3,TRBJ1-5,.,.,CASSLTGDINQPQHF,TGTGCCAGCAGCTTAACGGGGGACATCAATCAGCCCCAGCATTTT
TRBV7-8,TRBJ1-4,.,once,CASSLVGPTDKPNEKLFF,TGTGCCAGCAGCTTAGTCGGGCCGACGGATAAGCCTAATGAAAAACTGTTTTTT
TRBV2,TRBJ2-7,TRBD2,.,CASSTSGRSRFYEQYF,TGTGCCAGCAGCACTAGCGGGAGGTCTAGGTTCTACGAGCAGTACTTC
TRBV18,TRBJ1-6,.,.,CASSLTGDNSPLHF,TGTGCCAGCTCGCTCACAGGAGATAATTCACCCCTCCACTTT
TRBV6-4,TRBJ2-1,TRBD2,few,CASSELAGGLNEQFF,TGTGCCAGCAGTGAACTAGCGGGAGGGCTCAATGAGCAGTTCTTC
TRBV4-1,TRBJ1-5,.,.,CASSPASYGGNQPQHF,TGCGCCAGCAGCCCCGCTTCCTACGGGGGCAATCAGCCCCAGCATTTT
TRBV7-8,TRBJ2-1,TRBD2,once,CASSRAHSGSVYNEQFF,TGTGCCAGCAGCAGGGCCCACAGCGGGAGTGTCTACAATGAGCAGTTCTTC
TRBV7-2,TRBJ1-5,.,.,CASSLYGDSNQPQHF,TGTGCCAGCAGCTTATACGGAGACAGCAATCAGCCCCAGCATTTT
TRBV7-6,TRBJ1-3,.,.,CASSLAKDVLGSGNTIYF,TGTGCCAGCAGCTTAGCGAAAGACGTTTTGGGATCTGGAAACACCATATATTTT
TRBV14,TRBJ2-1,TRBD2,.,CASSQDRASGGRGEQFF,TGTGCCAGCAGCCAAGATCGGGCTAGCGGAGGGAGGGGTGAGCAGTTCTTC
TRBV5-1,TRBJ2-1,TRBD2,once,CASSPGLAGPPYNEQFF,TGCGCCAGCAGCCCGGGACTAGCGGGACCCCCCTACAATGAGCAGTTCTTC
TRBV24-1,TRBJ2-5,TRBD2,.,CATSDPSGSKETQYF,TGTGCCACCAGTGATCCCAGCGGGAGTAAAGAGACCCAGTACTTC
TRBV28,TRBJ1-1,.,.,CASGGNTEAFF,TGTGCCAGCGGGGGGAACACTGAAGCTTTCTTT
TRBV5-4,TRBJ2-2,TRBD2,.,CASSPGTSGTSRNTGELFF,TGTGCCAGCAGCCCAGGGACTAGCGGGACCTCCCGAAACACCGGGGAGCTGTTTTTT
TRBV28,TRBJ2-7,.,.,CASTPRSGSNEQYF,TGTGCCAGCACCCCCCGCTCGGGCAGCAACGAGCAGTACTTC
TRBV3-1/TRBV3-2,TRBJ1-2,.,.,CASSQGRNYGYTF,TGTGCCAGCAGCCAAGGCAGAAACTATGGCTACACCTTC
TRBV19,TRBJ2-7,.,.,CASSISASGGEQYF,TGTGCCAGTAGTATTTCTGCGTCTGGGGGCGAGCAGTACTTC
TRBV14,TRBJ1-1,TRBD1,.,CASSPGTAKPKMNTEAFF,TGTGCCAGCAGCCCCGGGACAGCCAAACCTAAAATGAACACTGAAGCTTTCTTT
TRBV5-1,TRBJ2-3,.,.,CASSFGEMDTQYF,TGCGCCAGCAGCTTCGGGGAGATGGATACGCAGTATTTT
TRBV15,TRBJ2-1,TRBD2,.,CATSESREVIHEQFF,TGTGCCACCAGTGAGTCTCGGGAGGTGATCCATGAGCAGTTCTTC
TRBV5-6,TRBJ2-3,.,.,CASSLAGAGVTDTQYF,TGTGCCAGCAGCTTGGCGGGAGCGGGTGTCACAGATACGCAGTATTTT
TRBV3-1/TRBV3-2,TRBJ2-1,.,.,CASSLTSTYNEQFF,TGTGCCAGCAGCCTCACTAGTACCTACAATGAGCAGTTCTTC
TRBV6-4,TRBJ2-6,.,.,CASSDGGGAGANVLTF,TGTGCCAGCAGTGATGGAGGTGGGGCTGGGGCCAACGTCCTGACTTTC
TRBV9,TRBJ1-4,.,.,CASSVEFRSEKLFF,TGTGCCAGCAGCGTAGAATTCAGGAGTGAAAAACTGTTTTTT
TRBV6-5,TRBJ2-2,.,.,CASSPRRLSGELFF,TGTGCCAGCAGTCCGCGACGGCTATCCGGGGAGCTGTTTTTT
TRBV6-5,TRBJ1-4,.,.,CASTDKANEKLFF,TGTGCCAGCACGGACAAAGCCAATGAAAAACTGTTTTTT
TRBV7-3,TRBJ2-3,.,.,CASAALERGRTDTQYF,TGTGCCAGCGCAGCTTTGGAAAGGGGGAGGACAGATACGCAGTATTTT
TRBV14,TRBJ2-1,TRBD2,.,CASSRERENLYNEQFF,TGTGCCAGCAGCCGCGAGCGGGAGAATCTCTACAATGAGCAGTTCTTC
TRBV19,TRBJ1-4,.,.,CASISQGEKLFF,TGTGCCAGTATCTCCCAGGGCGAAAAACTGTTTTTT
TRBV5-5,TRBJ2-7,TRBD1,.,CASSFSRGLPEQYF,TGTGCCAGCAGCTTCTCCAGGGGGCTTCCCGAGCAGTACTTC
TRBV6-5,TRBJ2-2,TRBD1,.,CASSDRGDGTGELFF,TGTGCCAGTTCGGACAGGGGTGATGGCACCGGGGAGCTGTTTTTT
TRBV6-2/TRBV6-3,TRBJ2-3,TRBD2,.,CASSYSPGLSGRRTDTQYF,TGTGCCAGCAGTTACAGCCCCGGGCTGAGCGGGAGGCGCACAGATACGCAGTATTTT
TRBV5-1,TRBJ1-1,TRBD1,once,CASSPLPQGAYNTEAFF,TGCGCCAGCAGCCCACTCCCCCAGGGGGCTTATAACACTGAAGCTTTCTTT
TRBV9,TRBJ2-7,TRBD2,.,CASSVGAGGAYEQYF,TGTGCCAGCAGCGTAGGTGCGGGAGGCGCCTACGAGCAGTACTTC
TRBV4-2,TRBJ2-2,.,once,CASSQDQASAGELFF,TGTGCCAGCAGCCAAGATCAGGCTAGCGCCGGGGAGCTGTTTTTT
TRBV27,TRBJ2-5,.,.,CASSLTGLQETQYF,TGTGCCAGCAGTCTCACAGGGTTACAAGAGACCCAGTACTTC
TRBV10-3,TRBJ1-6,.,.,CAISESDSPLHF,TGTGCCATCAGTGAGTCGGATTCACCCCTCCACTTT
TRBV5-1,TRBJ2-2,.,.,CASSLQPRDTANTGELFF,TGCGCCAGCAGCTTACAACCCAGGGACACCGCGAACACCGGGGAGCTGTTTTTT
TRBV9,TRBJ2-1,TRBD1,.,CASSSPTGYYNEQFF,TGTGCCAGCAGCTCCCCGACAGGGTACTACAATGAGCAGTTCTTC
TRBV6-4,TRBJ2-1,.,.,CASSTRGGNEQFF,TGTGCCAGCTCAACTAGGGGGGGAAATGAGCAGTTCTTC
TRBV29-1,TRBJ1-1,.,.,CSVRVNTEAFF,TGCAGCGTTAGGGTGAACACTGAAGCTTTCTTT
TRBV9,TRBJ2-5,.,.,CASSVDGSVETQYF,TGTGCCAGCAGCGTAGACGGCTCCGTGGAAACCCAGTACTTC
TRBV7-8,TRBJ1-2,.,.,CASSLEWQVYGYTF,TGTGCCAGCAGCTTAGAGTGGCAGGTCTATGGCTACACCTTC